These T cell receptor beta chains were read from a single sample in a study of human T cells and chemical hapten exposure. Using its own MiXCR run on the RACE reads, TCRdb lists one record per CDR3 protein. The sample yields some 350,000 distinct CDR3 sequences, about 6% seen once. This specimen was whole blood, taken in connection with sensitization to the hapten diphenylcyclopropenone (DPC). These TCRs come from a young woman with alopecia areata. Some clones in this sample may be carry-over from other donors' samples. The CDR3 runs from the conserved cysteine through the conserved F or W. D genes are given only for firm matches. The listing skips clone size in some rows; elsewhere it reads once, few, many or a size class.

>TRBD1|TRBV7-2|few|TRBJ1-4|13
TGTGCCAGCAGCTTCACAGGGGGGGAAAAACTGTTTTTT
CASSFTGGEKLFF
>TRBD1|TRBV2|NA|TRBJ1-4|17
TGTGCCAGCAGTCAGCGAAATCTTCAGGGGGTGGGTGAAAAACTGTTTTTT
CASSQRNLQGVGEKLFF
>NA|TRBV20-1|few|TRBJ1-1|11
TGCAGTGCTAGAGTTAGTATAGGGGCTTTCTTT
CSARVSIGAFF
>NA|TRBV12-3/TRBV12-4|few|TRBJ1-2|14
TGTGCCAGCAGCCCCCAGCGGGAGAACTATGGCTACACCTTC
CASSPQRENYGYTF
>NA|TRBV18|NA|TRBJ2-4|16
TGTGCCAGCTCACCACCGGCCAACGTGGCCAAAAACATTCAGTACTTC
CASSPPANVAKNIQYF
>NA|TRBV7-3|many|TRBJ1-4|15
TGTGCCAGCAGCTTAACCGGCGGTCCTAATGAAAAACTGTTTTTT
CASSLTGGPNEKLFF
>NA|TRBV5-6|NA|TRBJ2-7|14
TGTGCCAGCAGCTTGGATTGGAGCTCCTACGAGCAGTACTTC
CASSLDWSSYEQYF
>NA|TRBV7-9|NA|TRBJ2-3|13
TGTGCCAGCAGTGCCCTGGGGGGGCATACGCAGTATTTT
CASSALGGHTQYF
>NA|TRBV27|few|TRBJ1-6|12
TGTGCCAGCAGTTTTGGACGGACACCCCTCCACTTT
CASSFGRTPLHF
>NA|TRBV10-3|NA|TRBJ1-2|13
TGTGCCATCAGTGAATACCTGGGAGGAGGCTACACCTTC
CAISEYLGGGYTF
>NA|TRBV5-5|few|TRBJ2-1|15
TGTGCCAGCAGCTCCCAGAGGAGAATCCTCGATGAGCAGTTCTTC
CASSSQRRILDEQFF
>NA|TRBV12-3/TRBV12-4|few|TRBJ1-2|13
TGTGCCACCTACTGGGGCAGCAACTATGGCTACACCTTC
CATYWGSNYGYTF
>NA|TRBV28|NA|TRBJ2-5|13
TGTGCCAGTGAGGTGAGGGGACAAGAGACCCAGTACTTC
CASEVRGQETQYF
>TRBD1|TRBV6-2/TRBV6-3|many|TRBJ2-1|16
TGTGCCAGCAGTCCCAAGGGGACAGGGTTGAACAATGAGCAGTTCTTC
CASSPKGTGLNNEQFF
>TRBD1|TRBV6-2/TRBV6-3|NA|TRBJ1-4|13
TGTGCCAGCACCGGGACAGGTCGGGAAAAACTGTTTTTT
CASTGTGREKLFF
>TRBD1|TRBV11-2|few|TRBJ2-1|13
TGTGCCAGCAGCTCCCCCCGGGGACAGCGAAAGCTCTTC
CASSSPRGQRKLF